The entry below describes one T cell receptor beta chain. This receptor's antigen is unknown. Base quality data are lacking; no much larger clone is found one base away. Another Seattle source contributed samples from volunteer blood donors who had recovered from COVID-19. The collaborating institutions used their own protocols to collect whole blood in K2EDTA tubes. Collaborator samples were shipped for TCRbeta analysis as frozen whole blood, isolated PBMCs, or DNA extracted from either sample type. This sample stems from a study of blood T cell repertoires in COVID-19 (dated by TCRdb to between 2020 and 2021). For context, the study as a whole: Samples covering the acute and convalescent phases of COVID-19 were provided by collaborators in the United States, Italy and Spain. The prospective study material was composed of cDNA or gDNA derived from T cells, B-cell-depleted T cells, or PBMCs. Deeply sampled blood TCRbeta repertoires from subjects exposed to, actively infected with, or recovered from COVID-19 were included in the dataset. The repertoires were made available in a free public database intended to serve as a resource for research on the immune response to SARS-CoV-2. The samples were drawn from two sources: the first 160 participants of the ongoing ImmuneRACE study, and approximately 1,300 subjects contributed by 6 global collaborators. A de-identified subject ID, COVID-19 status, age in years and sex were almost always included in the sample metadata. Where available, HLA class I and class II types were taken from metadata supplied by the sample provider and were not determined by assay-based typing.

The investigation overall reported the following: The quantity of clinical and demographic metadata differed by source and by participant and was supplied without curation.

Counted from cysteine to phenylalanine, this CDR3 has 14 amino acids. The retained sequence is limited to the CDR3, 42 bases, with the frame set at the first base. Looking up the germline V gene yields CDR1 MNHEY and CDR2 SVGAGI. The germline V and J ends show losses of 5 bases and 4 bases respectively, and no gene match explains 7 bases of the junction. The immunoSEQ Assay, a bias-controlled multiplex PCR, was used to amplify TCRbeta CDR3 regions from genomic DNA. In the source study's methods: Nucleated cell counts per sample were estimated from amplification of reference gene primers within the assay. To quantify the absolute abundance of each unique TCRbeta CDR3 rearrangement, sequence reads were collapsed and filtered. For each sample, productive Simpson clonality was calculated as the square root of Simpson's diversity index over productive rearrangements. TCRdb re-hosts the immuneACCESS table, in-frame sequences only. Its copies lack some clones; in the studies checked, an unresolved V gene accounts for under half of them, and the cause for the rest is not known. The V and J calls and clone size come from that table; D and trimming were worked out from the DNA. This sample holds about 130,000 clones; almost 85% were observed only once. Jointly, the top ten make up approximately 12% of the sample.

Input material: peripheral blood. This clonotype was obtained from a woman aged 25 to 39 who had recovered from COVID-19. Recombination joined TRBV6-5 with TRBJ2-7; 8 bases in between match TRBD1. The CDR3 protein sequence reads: CASSLQGARYEQYF. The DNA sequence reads TGTGCCAGCAGTCTCCAGGGGGCAAGGTACGAGCAGTACTTC.